The 32 T cell receptor beta chains presented below share a single source sample, sequenced in a study of blood T cells in healthy people across ages. Primed by a sample-barcoded 5' primer and a J-beta primer mix, a second PCR proceeded for about 6 to 11 cycles. TCRdb reprocessed the 5' RACE reads with MiXCR, giving one entry per CDR3 protein. This table holds 1.5 million to 1.9 million distinct CDR3 sequences, roughly 43% found once. Sequencing was performed on blood. The receptors originated from a woman between 18 and 30 years old in good health.

The chain carries TRBV12-3 or TRBV12-4 and TRBJ2-5; 8 bases are a match to TRBD1. TRBJ2-7 explains the end of the DNA better; the J call may be wrong. The CDR3 length is 13 residues. The CDR3, as DNA: TGTGCCAGCAGTTACGGGACAGGCTGCGAGCAGTACTTC. Amino acid sequence: CASSYGTGCEQYF.

Concerning this clonotype: One end of the junction varies from germline; a read error may be responsible. The genes are TRBV6-2 or TRBV6-3 and TRBJ2-3, with 12 bases identical to TRBD2. Germline values: CDR1 MNHEY, CDR2 SVGEGT. CDR3 length: 15 amino acids. The CDR3 sequence: CASSGLAGRTYTQYF. The CDR3 nucleotides are TGTGCCAGCAGCGGACTAGCGGGGCGCACATATACGCAGTATTTT.

The rearrangement uses TRBV27 and TRBJ1-2; D is possibly TRBD1 (5 bases). CDR3 length equals 13 residues. Germline V CDR1 and CDR2: MNHEY, SMNVEV (reference sequence). Trimming took off 5 bases at V and 8 bases at J, with 15 bases between the two ends. The CDR3: CASSAGTTGGYTF. The CDR3 coding sequence is TGTGCCAGCAGTGCCGGGACTACGGGCGGCTACACCTTC.

V and J are TRBV4-3 and TRBJ2-1; 7 bases are a match to TRBD1. The CDR3 extends over 16 amino acids. Unmatched junction bases numbered 9, after V lost 3 bases and J lost 4 bases. Germline CDR1 LGHNA, CDR2 YSLEER. CDR3 region: CASSQLVGGRYNEQFF. The CDR3 DNA reads TGCGCCAGCAGCCAGCTTGTAGGGGGCAGGTACAATGAGCAGTTCTTC.

This chain links TRBV12-3 or TRBV12-4 with TRBJ2-1; 11 bases line up with TRBD2. V trimming: 6 bases; J trimming: 7 bases; junction bases outside the gene matches: 8. CDR3 length equals 15 residues. The CDR3 region is CASSELAGVGNEQFF. CDR3 nucleotide sequence: TGTGCCAGCAGCGAACTAGCGGGAGTAGGTAATGAGCAGTTCTTC.

The gene calls are TRBV7-2 and TRBJ1-2; weak D call: TRBD1 (6 bases). CDR3 length: 14 amino acids. The V end lost 5 bases, the J end lost 1 base, and 11 bases lay between the germline ends. Germline V gene sequence: CDR1 SGHTA, CDR2 FQGNSA. CDR3 nucleotides: TGTGCCAGCAGCAAAACAGGGCGTAACTATGGCTACACCTTC. As protein: CASSKTGRNYGYTF.

V is TRBV9 and J is TRBJ1-3, with D possibly matching TRBD1 (5 bases). This CDR3 contains 17 residues. CDR1 is SGDLS, CDR2 YYNGEE, per germline. V lost 1 base and J lost 0, with 14 bases in between. DNA for the CDR3: TGTGCCAGCAGCGTAATGGGGGGGGTGCCCTCTGGAAACACCATATATTTT. This sequence encodes CASSVMGGVPSGNTIYF.

This clonotype was counted a few times. The genes are TRBV2 and TRBJ2-3; 10 bases align to TRBD1. This CDR3 is built from 13 residues. V was pared by 6 bases and J by 8 bases, with 5 bases of the junction left unmatched. Germline-derived CDR1 and CDR2 are SNHLY and FYNNEI. CDR3 region: CASRRWDRGTQYF. CDR3 nucleotide sequence: TGTGCCAGCAGGAGATGGGACAGGGGTACGCAGTATTTT.

This clonotype occurred a few times. The CDR3 spells CASSVREDPDTQYF. The CDR3 DNA reads as TGTGCCAGCAGCGTCCGGGAGGACCCAGATACGCAGTATTTT. The rearrangement uses TRBV9 and TRBJ2-3; 7 bases match TRBD2. After removal of 2 bases from V and 4 bases from J, the junction contained 4 bases not matched to a gene. There are 14 residues in the CDR3. Germline CDR1 SGDLS, CDR2 YYNGEE. Supplemented by reference TRBV9 and TRBJ2-3, the full variable domain reads DSGVTQTPKHLITATGQRVTLRCSPRSGDLSVYWYQQSLDQGLQFLIQYYNGEERAKGNILERFSAQQFPDLHSELNLSSLELGDSALYFCASSVREDPDTQYFGPGTRLTVL.

CDR3 coding DNA: TGTGCCAGCAGTTACTCGTTGACAGCTAAGGACAATGAGCAGTTCTTC. Its translation: CASSYSLTAKDNEQFF. The chain uses TRBV6-5 and TRBJ2-1, with a tentative D call TRBD1 (5 bases). Trimming took 0 bases from V and 5 from J, leaving 14 bases between them. This CDR3 has 16 amino acids. The germline V gene encodes CDR1 MNHEY and CDR2 SVGAGI.

CDR3 nucleotide sequence: TGTGCCAGCAGCTTGCCCCCCGGCAGGGTGAACACTGAAGCTTTCTTT. This gives the protein CASSLPPGRVNTEAFF. V and J are TRBV7-2 and TRBJ1-1; possibly TRBD1 for D (5 bases). CDR1 and CDR2 (germline): SGHTA, FQGNSA. CDR3 length: 16 amino acids. The V and J ends lost 3 bases and 0 bases respectively, with 14 bases between them.

This clonotype was detected a few times. The rearrangement links TRBV20-1 to TRBJ2-3; TRBD2 aligns across 8 bases. With V trimmed by 6 bases and J by 0 bases, 5 bases remained unmatched. In germline, CDR1 is DFQATT, CDR2 SNEGSKA (reference sequence). The CDR3 sequence is 14 residues long. The CDR3 spells CSATPSGSTDTQYF. CDR3 in DNA: TGCAGTGCAACCCCTAGCGGGAGCACAGATACGCAGTATTTT.

This clonotype was observed a single time. The rearrangement links TRBV6-6 to TRBJ1-3; D unresolved. V lost 6 bases and J lost 0, with 9 bases in between. Germline loops: CDR1 MNHNY, CDR2 SVGAGI (reference sequence). The CDR3 is 14 amino acids. The DNA for the CDR3 is TGTGCCAGCAGACCAACACCCTCTGGAAACACCATATATTTT. Amino acid sequence: CASRPTPSGNTIYF.

The gene calls are TRBV9 and TRBJ2-5; D gene unclear. The assigned J gene may be wrong: the sequence end matches TRBJ2-7 better. Germline V gene lookup returns CDR1 SGDLS and CDR2 YYNGEE. The CDR3 length is 14 residues. CDR3 in DNA: TGTGCCAGCAGCGTAGGGACGCCCCCCTACGAGCAGTACTTC. As protein: CASSVGTPPYEQYF.

The chain joins TRBV5-1 to TRBJ2-5; 9 bases align to TRBD2. The germline CDR1 and CDR2 sequences are SGHRS and YFSETQ. The CDR3 sequence is 15 residues long. V lost 4 bases and J lost 2; bases outside the gene matches: 6. CDR3 nucleotides: TGCGCCAGCAGCCTTAGACTAGCGGCACAAGAGACCCAGTACTTC. Translated: CASSLRLAAQETQYF.

This rearrangement joins TRBV5-1 to TRBJ2-3, with 11 bases that match TRBD1. The length of the CDR3 is 15 residues. The trim removed 4 bases at V and 6 bases at J, leaving 7 bases unmatched. The germline gives CDR1 SGHRS, CDR2 YFSETQ. CDR3 coding DNA: TGCGCCAGCAGCCCGTCCGGGACAGGGGGGGATACGCAGTATTTT. It yields the protein CASSPSGTGGDTQYF.

There are a few counts of this clonotype. This chain uses TRBV7-2 with TRBJ2-3, with 7 bases matching TRBD1. Germline CDR1 reads SGHTA; CDR2 reads FQGNSA. The CDR3 spans 15 residues. The J segment lost 3 bases and the V segment lost 0 bases, leaving 3 bases of the junction unmatched. In nucleotides, the CDR3 is TGTGCCAGCAGCTTAGCAGGGGGCTATACAGATACGCAGTATTTT. Its translation: CASSLAGGYTDTQYF.

The gene calls are TRBV3-1 and TRBJ2-1; 14 nucleotides align to TRBD2. The germline V gene encodes CDR1 LGHDT and CDR2 YNNKEL (reference sequence). The V gene end was trimmed by 7 bases and the J gene end by 5 bases; junction bases not matched to a gene: 7. CDR3 length equals 16 residues. DNA of the CDR3: TGTGCCAGCACCCGACTAGCGGGGGGGCGGGACAATGAGCAGTTCTTC. It encodes CASTRLAGGRDNEQFF.

V usage is TRBV6-5 and J usage is TRBJ2-5; D gene uncertain. Trimming left V 1 base short and J 1 base short, with 10 bases between. There are 15 residues in the CDR3. Germline CDR1 MNHEY, CDR2 SVGAGI. The CDR3 loop is CASSYLSQAQETQYF. Written as DNA, the CDR3 is TGTGCCAGCAGTTACTTGAGCCAGGCCCAAGAGACCCAGTACTTC.

This clonotype was detected a few times. The genes are TRBV21-1 and TRBJ1-1; the table's D call, TRBD1, was not checked against the DNA. TRBV21-1 is a listed pseudogene. This CDR3 contains 15 residues. In nucleotides, the CDR3 is TGTGCCAGCAGCCCGCCGCAGGGATCGAACACTGAAGCTTTCTTT. This encodes CASSPPQGSNTEAFF.

In its sample, this clonotype was seen a few times. J is TRBJ1-5 and V is TRBV27; no clear D. Trimming cost V 0 bases and J 7 bases, with 10 bases left between them. CDR3 length equals 14 residues. The germline CDR1 and CDR2 sequences are MNHEY and SMNVEV (reference sequence). CDR3 in amino acids: CASSLSGREQPQHF. Written as DNA, the CDR3 is TGTGCCAGCAGTTTATCAGGGAGAGAGCAGCCCCAGCATTTT.

The J gene is TRBJ2-5, the V gene TRBV7-2, with 8 bases matching TRBD1. Germline V gives CDR1 SGHTA, CDR2 FQGNSA. There are 14 residues in the CDR3. Trimming cost V 1 base and J 7 bases; bases outside gene matches: 5. For the CDR3, the DNA is TGTGCCAGCAGCTTAGATAGGACAGGGAGGACCCAGTACTTC. The encoded protein is CASSLDRTGRTQYF.

The rearrangement links TRBV20-1 to TRBJ1-1; 12 nucleotides line up with TRBD1. This CDR3 region has 16 residues. Germline CDR1 DFQATT, CDR2 SNEGSKA (reference sequence). Trimming took 6 bases from V and 0 from J; bases not matched to a gene: 8. The CDR3 protein is CSATGTGGRLNTEAFF. In DNA, the CDR3 is TGCAGTGCCACCGGGACAGGGGGCCGACTGAACACTGAAGCTTTCTTT.

This clonotype was counted between two and nine times. This chain links TRBV20-1 with TRBJ2-3; D is perhaps TRBD1 or TRBD2 (6 bases each). Trimming left V 0 bases short and J 6 bases short, with 16 bases between. CDR3 length equals 15 residues. Germline CDR1 DFQATT, CDR2 SNEGSKA (reference sequence). The CDR3 loop is CSARDLKGGEDTQYF. The CDR3 DNA sequence: TGCAGTGCTAGAGATCTTAAGGGGGGAGAGGATACGCAGTATTTT.

This chain links TRBV2 with TRBJ1-2; 8 bases map to TRBD1. The CDR3 length is 13 residues. CDR1 is SNHLY and CDR2 is FYNNEI in the germline V gene. Written as DNA, the CDR3 is TGTACCGGCAGTGGGGACAGGTCCTATGGCTACACCTTC. Amino acid sequence: CTGSGDRSYGYTF.

This clonotype turned up a few times. The rearrangement links TRBV12-3 or TRBV12-4 to TRBJ2-3, with TRBD2 identical over 13 bases. The V and J ends lost 5 bases and 5 bases, in that order; junction bases with no gene match: 7. This CDR3 comprises 16 residues. Here the CDR3 reads CASSLALAGGQDTQYF. CDR3 bases: TGTGCCAGCAGTCTTGCACTAGCGGGAGGGCAAGATACGCAGTATTTT.

In DNA form, the CDR3 reads TGCAGTGCTGGACACCAGGACAGGGGAGACTATGGCTACACCTTC. Translated: CSAGHQDRGDYGYTF. The chain employs TRBV20-1 and TRBJ1-2; 9 positions match TRBD1. CDR3 size: 15 residues. CDR1 is DFQATT and CDR2 is SNEGSKA in the germline V gene (reference sequence). The junction had 10 bases not matched to a gene; V was cut back by 5 bases and J by 3 bases.

The V call is TRBV12-3 or TRBV12-4, the J call TRBJ2-7; weak D call: TRBD2 (6 bases). The CDR3 runs to 14 residues. Between the trimmed V and J ends, which lost 8 bases and 0 bases, there was a span of 14 bases. CDR3 loop: CASGTTGLSYEQYF. The CDR3 DNA follows: TGTGCCAGCGGTACGACGGGACTCTCCTACGAGCAGTACTTC.

This clonotype turned up a few times. The V gene is TRBV4-3, the J gene TRBJ1-6; TRBD1 might be the D (6 bases). This CDR3 is 15 amino acids long. Germline CDR1 is LGHNA and CDR2 is YSLEER. V lost 1 base and J lost 6, with 10 bases in between. CDR3 sequence (DNA): TGCGCCAGCAGCCAAGCCGAGGACAGTAATTCACCCCTCCACTTT. This encodes CASSQAEDSNSPLHF.

The chain has TRBV9 and TRBJ1-1, with TRBD1 as a possible D gene (6 bases). This CDR3 spans 18 amino acids. CDR1 SGDLS and CDR2 YYNGEE come from the germline V gene. V lost 0 bases and J lost 0, with 18 bases in between. CDR3 DNA sequence: TGTGCCAGCAGCGTAGAGTCGGATGGGACACTCATGAACACTGAAGCTTTCTTT. Its translation: CASSVESDGTLMNTEAFF.

The CDR3 region has the DNA TGTGCCAGCAGCTCAAGGACAGGGGTCACTGAAGCTTTCTTT. Translating it yields CASSSRTGVTEAFF. The rearrangement links TRBV7-9 to TRBJ1-1, with TRBD1 matching 9 bases. The trim removed 4 bases at V and 4 bases at J, leaving 4 bases unmatched. This CDR3 spans 14 amino acids. The germline V gene has CDR1 SEHNR and CDR2 FQNEAQ (reference sequence). Full variable domain (rest looked up from reference TRBV7-9 and TRBJ1-1): DTGVSQNPRHKITKRGQNVTFRCDPISEHNRLYWYRQTLGQGPEFLTYFQNEAQLEKSRLLSDRFSAERPKGSFSTLEIQRTEQGDSAMYLCASSSRTGVTEAFFGQGTRLTVV.

CDR3 loop: CASSLNQLAGSGEQYF. The CDR3 nucleotides are TGTGCCAGCAGCTTAAATCAGCTAGCGGGCTCTGGGGAGCAGTACTTC. The gene calls are TRBV7-2 and TRBJ2-4; TRBD2 agrees at 8 bases. Germline values: CDR1 SGHTA, CDR2 FQGNSA. The V and J ends lost 2 bases and 13 bases, in that order; junction bases with no gene match: 16. CDR3 length: 16 amino acids. The variable domain in full, with the rest retrieved from reference TRBV7-2 and TRBJ2-4, is GAGVSQSPSNKVTEKGKDVELRCDPISGHTALYWYRQSLGQGLEFLIYFQGNSAPDKSGLPSDRFSAERTGGSVSTLTIQRTQQEDSAVYLCASSLNQLAGSGEQYFGAGTRLSVL.